This TCR beta chain is drawn from a study of blood T cell repertoires in COVID-19. The wider study: Both acute and convalescent COVID-19 samples were obtained from the United States, Italy and Spain. T cells, B-cell-depleted T cells, or PBMCs supplied cDNA or gDNA.

Per the original data handling: Amplifying reference gene primers gave estimates of nucleated cell counts. This table comes from immunoSEQ multiplex PCR, and its TCRdb copy is limited to in-frame clones, with some not included. That table is the source of V, J and clone size, and D and trimming were worked out from the DNA. This sample has 200,000 to 250,000 clones, with 80% to 90% found just once. Sequencing input: peripheral blood. The TCR originated in a woman older than 75 with active or convalescent COVID-19.

The CDR3 sequence: CASSRGQGSAEAFF. The CDR3 DNA reads as TGTGCCAGCAGCCGGGGACAGGGGTCGGCTGAAGCTTTCTTT. This chain joins TRBV6-5 and TRBJ1-1; the match to TRBD1 covers 10 bases. Germline values: CDR1 MNHEY, CDR2 SVGAGI. Germline trimming cut 6 bases from V and 6 bases from J; bases unmatched to any gene: 7. This CDR3 contains 14 residues.